Presented here are 28 T cell receptor beta chains from one specimen sequenced in a study of identical twins. TCRdb recomputed calls from the 5' RACE reads with MiXCR, one row per CDR3 protein. The table has some 330,000 distinct CDR3 sequences, roughly 9% seen once; the top ten hold 8% to 9.5%. The sample consisted of naive T cells sorted from blood. The receptors originated from a woman in her fifties or sixties in good health.

This clonotype is classed as medium-sized. The rearrangement links TRBV4-2 to TRBJ2-1; D might be TRBD2 (5 bases). The V gene's germline CDR1 is LGHNA and CDR2 YNFKEQ. CDR3 length equals 16 residues. The ends were cut back, 1 base at V and 9 bases at J, with 19 bases in the middle. CDR3 nucleotide sequence: TGTGCCAGCAGCCAAGCCGCAGGACTCCAGAAGACTGAGCAGTTCTTC. This encodes CASSQAAGLQKTEQFF.

Many counts were recorded for this clonotype. The rearrangement joins TRBV11-2 to TRBJ2-3; D assignment may be TRBD1 or TRBD2 (6 bases each). This CDR3 is built from 17 residues. Looked up from germline, CDR1 is SGHAT and CDR2 is FQNNGV. V lost 2 bases and J 1 base, leaving 16 bases between the germline ends. The CDR3 sequence: CASSLIFGGLGTDTQYF. DNA of the CDR3: TGTGCCAGCAGCTTAATCTTCGGGGGCCTTGGCACAGATACGCAGTATTTT.

This clonotype appeared a few times. V gene TRBV4-2 combines with J gene TRBJ2-7; D may be TRBD2 (6 bases). Trimming pared 0 bases from V and 3 bases from J, leaving 12 bases between. This CDR3 is 15 amino acids long. Germline-derived CDR1 and CDR2 are LGHNA and YNFKEQ. The CDR3 loop reads CASSQDGSGVYEQYV. CDR3 coding DNA: TGTGCCAGCAGCCAAGACGGGTCGGGAGTCTACGAGCAGTACGTC.

This clonotype was seen repeatedly, ten times or more. The gene calls are TRBV28 and TRBJ2-7; 7 positions agree with TRBD2. Germline loops: CDR1 MDHEN, CDR2 SYDVKM. This CDR3 has 19 amino acids. Trimming cost V 5 bases and J 4 bases; bases outside gene matches: 23. The DNA for the CDR3 is TGTGCCAGCAGTCTCTGGGGGGGAATAAGGGCCCTCCTCTCATACGAGCAGTACGTC. This translates into CASSLWGGIRALLSYEQYV.

This clonotype was seen many times. CDR3 sequence: CASSLFRGYEQYV. In DNA, the CDR3 is TGTGCCAGCAGTTTATTCCGGGGTTACGAGCAGTACGTC. The chain joins TRBV12-3 or TRBV12-4 to TRBJ2-7, with a tentative D call TRBD2 (5 bases). The CDR3 runs 13 residues. V was shortened by 2 bases and J by 4 bases, with 9 bases between the two germline ends.

This clonotype has at least ten counts. The chain uses TRBV20-1 and TRBJ2-3; D gene ambiguous. This CDR3 region has 11 residues. Trimming stripped 6 bases from V and 5 bases from J, with 9 bases between. Per the germline V gene, CDR1 is DFQATT and CDR2 is SNEGSKA (reference sequence). The CDR3: CSALNIDTQYF. The DNA of the CDR3 is TGCAGTGCCTTAAATATAGATACGCAGTATTTT.

On this clonotype: As the CDR3 is not closed by the conserved phenylalanine or tryptophan, this likely results from a read error. The rearrangement joins TRBV9 to TRBJ2-5; tentative D call: TRBD2 (5 bases). The germline V and J ends were trimmed by 4 bases and 2 bases, with 18 bases remaining between them. In germline, CDR1 is SGDLS, CDR2 YYNGEE. There are 16 residues in the CDR3. The CDR3 protein is CASSLEGVPPQETQYL. Here the CDR3 DNA reads TGTGCCAGCAGCCTAGAGGGTGTTCCCCCACAAGAGACCCAGTACCTC.

This clonotype has more than one count but fewer than ten. V usage is TRBV5-1 and J usage is TRBJ2-3, with 8 positions matching TRBD1. The V and J ends lost 9 bases and 2 bases, in that order; junction bases with no gene match: 5. Germline V lookup: CDR1 SGHRS, CDR2 YFSETQ. CDR3 length: 13 amino acids. DNA of the CDR3: TGCGCCACCAGGGGGCATTTCACAGATACGCAGTATTTT. Protein product: CATRGHFTDTQYF.

This CDR3 is CASSSRQGTRTDTQYF. The CDR3 DNA follows: TGTGCCAGCAGCTCTCGACAGGGGACTCGCACAGATACGCAGTATTTT. The gene calls are TRBV9 and TRBJ2-3, with TRBD1 matching 8 bases. V was pared by 4 bases and J by 1 base, with 8 bases of the junction left unmatched. The CDR3 has 16 residues. Germline V gene lookup returns CDR1 SGDLS and CDR2 YYNGEE.

Remarks on this clonotype: One end of the junction fails to match germline, which may point to a read error. This chain joins TRBV5-1 and TRBJ2-7; 12 bases map to TRBD1. CDR3 size: 15 residues. Germline V gene sequence: CDR1 SGHRS, CDR2 YFSETQ. The CDR3 spells CASSSAGTGGDDQYF. The CDR3, as DNA: TGCGCCAGCAGCTCGGCCGGGACAGGGGGCGACGACCAGTACTTC.

The table lists this clonotype with a few counts. The chain has TRBV18 and TRBJ2-2; D unclear. Germline CDR1 is KGHSH and CDR2 is LQKENI. The CDR3 totals 14 residues. Trimming took off 3 bases at V and 5 bases at J, with 10 bases between the two ends. The CDR3, as DNA: TGTGCCAGCTCACCTCTTCCGGTGACCGGGGAGCTGTTTTTT. This translates into CASSPLPVTGELFF. The variable domain in full, completed from reference TRBV18 and TRBJ2-2, reads NAGVMQNPRHLVRRRGQEARLRCSPMKGHSHVYWYRQLPEEGLKFMVYLQKENIIDESGMPKERFSAEFPKEGPSILRIQQVVRGDSAAYFCASSPLPVTGELFFGEGSRLTVL.

The chain recombines TRBV30 with TRBJ1-5; D is unclear. The CDR3 spans 13 residues. Germline V gene data show CDR1 as GTSNPN and CDR2 as SVGIG (reference sequence). V was trimmed by 4 bases and J by 2 bases, leaving 9 bases between them. The CDR3 protein is CAWTPEGNQPQHF. The DNA of the CDR3 is TGTGCCTGGACCCCCGAAGGCAATCAGCCCCAGCATTTT.

This clonotype occurred many times. This sequence joins TRBV12-3 or TRBV12-4 and TRBJ2-5; TRBD2 agrees at 8 bases. J lost 5 bases, V lost 4 bases, and 0 bases had no gene match. The CDR3 consists of 12 residues. CDR3 loop: CASSSGGETQYF. The CDR3 DNA reads as TGTGCCAGCAGTTCGGGGGGGGAGACCCAGTACTTC.

This clonotype was picked up a small number of times. The chain uses TRBV27 and TRBJ1-2; perhaps TRBD1 as D (6 bases). The germline V and J ends were trimmed by 2 bases and 4 bases, with 17 bases remaining between them. Germline CDR1 reads MNHEY; CDR2 reads SMNVEV (reference sequence). The CDR3 extends over 16 amino acids. CDR3 protein: CASSLRGLSLGYGYTF. The CDR3 nucleotides are TGTGCCAGCAGTTTAAGGGGGTTGTCCCTTGGCTATGGCTACACCTTC.

This chain connects TRBV5-1 to TRBJ1-4, with unresolved D. This CDR3 has 13 residues. Looked up from germline, CDR1 is SGHRS and CDR2 is YFSETQ. Deletions cut 4 bases from V and 0 bases from J, with 4 bases between. CDR3 sequence reads: CASSPSTNEKLFF. CDR3 nucleotides: TGCGCCAGCAGCCCTTCAACTAATGAAAAACTGTTTTTT.

CDR3 nucleotide sequence: TGTGCCACCGAGGGGCAGGACCACTTCTCTGGGGCCAACGTCCTGACTTTC. This translates into CATEGQDHFSGANVLTF. The chain combines TRBV24-1 with TRBJ2-6, with D perhaps assigned TRBD1 or TRBD2 (5 bases each). The CDR3 contains 17 residues. From germline, CDR1 is KGHDR and CDR2 SFDVKD. V lost 9 bases and J lost 0, with 17 bases in between.

As DNA, the CDR3 is TGCAGTGCTAGAGATCTGGGGGGAGGAATCCCCTACGAGCAGTACGTC. Encoded protein: CSARDLGGGIPYEQYV. The genes are TRBV20-1 and TRBJ2-7, with a weak D call TRBD2 (6 bases). The V and J ends lost 0 bases and 2 bases respectively, with 17 bases between them. The CDR3 is made up of 16 amino acids. Germline V CDR1 and CDR2: DFQATT, SNEGSKA (reference sequence).

This clonotype was observed a handful of times. This sequence joins TRBV25-1 and TRBJ2-7, with 8 bases identical to TRBD1. The ends lost 6 bases at V and 6 bases at J; junction bases unmatched: 7. The length of the CDR3 is 13 residues. Looked up from germline, CDR1 is MGHDK and CDR2 is SYGVNS. In DNA, the CDR3 is TGTGCCAGCAGCCCCACAGGGGGTCCCGAGCAGTACTTC. As protein: CASSPTGGPEQYF.

The chain joins TRBV14 to TRBJ2-2; no clear D. This CDR3 comprises 13 residues. The germline V gene has CDR1 SGHDN and CDR2 FVKESK. Trimming pared 8 bases from V and 6 bases from J, leaving 13 bases between. CDR3 in amino acids: CASGSALAGELFF. The CDR3 region has the DNA TGTGCCAGCGGTTCAGCTTTAGCCGGGGAGCTGTTTTTT.

This clonotype has at least ten counts. V usage is TRBV29-1 and J usage is TRBJ1-1, with 8 bases matching TRBD1. Germline CDR1 reads SQVTM; CDR2 reads ANQGSEA. The CDR3 has 14 residues. V was pared by 7 bases and J by 1 base, with 8 bases of the junction left unmatched. CDR3 loop: CSGTGGLGNTEAFF. CDR3 coding DNA: TGCAGCGGCACAGGGGGTCTGGGGAACACTGAAGCTTTCTTT. Based on the CDR3 plus reference TRBV29-1 and TRBJ1-1, the full variable domain is SAVISQKPSRDICQRGTSLTIQCQVDSQVTMMFWYRQQPGQSLTLIATANQGSEATYESGFVIDKFPISRPNLTFSTLTVSNMSPEDSSIYLCSGTGGLGNTEAFFGQGTRLTVV.

J is TRBJ2-2 and V is TRBV5-1; 9 nucleotides match TRBD1. The CDR3 runs 16 residues. V gave up 0 bases and J gave up 7 bases; unmatched junction bases: 7. CDR1 is SGHRS, CDR2 YFSETQ, per germline. The CDR3 sequence: CASSLVTGGAGGELFF. Written as DNA, the CDR3 is TGCGCCAGCAGCTTGGTTACAGGGGGCGCCGGCGGGGAGCTGTTTTTT.

The chain combines TRBV7-2 with TRBJ2-5; D is unresolved. V was clipped by 6 bases and J by 7 bases, with 18 bases between them. Germline V lookup: CDR1 SGHTA, CDR2 FQGNSA. This CDR3 spans 14 amino acids. CDR3 region: CASSSPPPSGTQYF. In nucleotides, the CDR3 is TGTGCCAGCAGTTCCCCGCCCCCGAGTGGGACCCAGTACTTC. The whole variable domain, remainder taken from reference TRBV7-2 and TRBJ2-5, is GAGVSQSPSNKVTEKGKDVELRCDPISGHTALYWYRQSLGQGLEFLIYFQGNSAPDKSGLPSDRFSAERTGGSVSTLTIQRTQQEDSAVYLCASSSPPPSGTQYFGPGTRLLVL.

CDR3 sequence: CASSRWPQSTQYF. DNA of the CDR3: TGTGCCAGCAGCCGCTGGCCCCAAAGTACCCAGTACTTC. The chain carries TRBV7-6 and TRBJ2-5; D is unclear. Germline V gene sequence: CDR1 SGHVS, CDR2 FNYEAQ. The ends were cut back, 5 bases at V and 8 bases at J, with 15 bases in the middle. The CDR3 is 13 residues long.

V gene TRBV5-6 combines with J gene TRBJ2-7, with D uncertain. The CDR3 consists of 11 residues. CDR1 SGHDT and CDR2 YYEEEE come from the germline V gene. Trimming removed 4 bases from V and 6 bases from J, with 8 bases in between. The CDR3 DNA follows: TGTGCCAGCAGCCATCGTAGCGAGCAGTACGTC. It specifies CASSHRSEQYV.

This chain links TRBV29-1 with TRBJ2-7; no clear D gene. The V gene lost 5 bases and the J gene lost 6 bases, with 14 bases spanning the gap. The CDR3 length is 12 residues. CDR1 and CDR2 (germline): SQVTM, ANQGSEA. This CDR3 is CSVSIAVGEQYF. CDR3 DNA: TGCAGCGTTTCAATAGCAGTAGGCGAGCAGTACTTC.

The chain combines TRBV14 with TRBJ2-3; 15 bases align to TRBD2. Germline V CDR1 and CDR2: SGHDN, FVKESK. Germline trimming cut 6 bases from V and 4 bases from J; bases unmatched to any gene: 5. This CDR3 contains 16 residues. The CDR3 coding sequence is TGTGCCAGCAGAGAAGGACTAGCGGGAGGGGCAGATACGCAGTATTTT. This encodes CASREGLAGGADTQYF.

The chain links TRBV7-2 to TRBJ2-3; tentative D call: TRBD2 (6 bases). V dropped 5 bases and J dropped 7 bases, with 13 bases sitting between them. CDR1 SGHTA and CDR2 FQGNSA come from the germline V gene. There are 13 residues in the CDR3. CDR3 sequence reads: CASSLRLVHTQYF. In nucleotides, the CDR3 is TGTGCCAGCAGCCTTCGACTAGTTCATACGCAGTATTTT.

This clonotype came up a few times. The rearrangement links TRBV15 to TRBJ2-3; possibly TRBD1 for D (6 bases). V lost 1 base and J lost 0, with 11 bases in between. Germline V CDR1 and CDR2: LNHNV, YYDKDF (reference sequence). CDR3 length: 16 amino acids. The CDR3: CATSRGERGSTDTQYF. DNA for the CDR3: TGTGCCACCAGCAGAGGGGAGAGGGGGAGCACAGATACGCAGTATTTT.